Below are 8 T cell receptor beta chains sequenced from a single sample in a study of CD8 T cells in Susac syndrome. Roughly 0.45 to 1 ug RNA was reverse transcribed with random hexamers. TCRdb called the immunoSEQ multiplex PCR reads again in MiXCR, with one record for every CDR3 protein. Of 210,000 or so distinct CDR3 sequences listed, 92% were seen once; the top ten hold around 0.15%. The specimen was CD8+ T cells from PBMCs. All receptors come from a human donor with multiple sclerosis.

The CDR3 DNA reads as TGTGCCAGCAGTGCCCTACGACAGGCCGACCAAGAGACCCAGTACTTC. Its translation: CASSALRQADQETQYF. The chain joins TRBV12-3 or TRBV12-4 to TRBJ2-5, with TRBD1 as a possible D gene (6 bases). V lost 5 bases, J lost 0 bases, and 16 bases lay in between. The length of the CDR3 is 16 residues.

This clonotype was seen only a few times. The chain links TRBV11-2 to TRBJ1-2, with a weak D call TRBD1 (5 bases). CDR1 is SGHAT, CDR2 FQNNGV, per germline. V dropped 2 bases and J dropped 13 bases, with 14 bases sitting between them. There are 12 residues in the CDR3. In DNA, the CDR3 is TGTGCCAGCAGCTTACCGGGGACCGTTTGCACCTTC. This codes for CASSLPGTVCTF.

The J gene is TRBJ1-1, the V gene TRBV7-6, with D uncertain. V shed 5 bases and J shed 5 bases, with 12 bases lying between them. CDR3 length: 13 amino acids. CDR1 SGHVS and CDR2 FNYEAQ come from the germline V gene. The CDR3 region is CASSRAPGTEAFF. The CDR3 coding sequence is TGTGCCAGCAGCCGAGCCCCGGGAACTGAAGCTTTCTTT.

The chain links TRBV9 to TRBJ2-1; 13 positions agree with TRBD2. With 3 bases clipped from V and 7 bases from J, the junction kept 10 bases outside the gene matches. This CDR3 region has 17 residues. Per the germline V gene, CDR1 is SGDLS and CDR2 is YYNGEE. In nucleotides, the CDR3 is TGTGCCAGCAGCGCCGTAGGACTAGCGGGGGCCTTAAATGAGCAGTTCTTC. It is translated as CASSAVGLAGALNEQFF.

This chain joins TRBV2 and TRBJ1-5; D gene uncertain. Germline CDR1 and CDR2: SNHLY and FYNNEI. Trimming took 2 bases from V and 6 from J, leaving 8 bases between them. There are 13 residues in the CDR3. The CDR3 loop reads CASSEPGFQPQHF. The CDR3, as DNA: TGTGCCAGCAGTGAACCCGGGTTTCAGCCCCAGCATTTT.

This chain links TRBV29-1 with TRBJ1-2; no clear D. The ends were cut back, 4 bases at V and 4 bases at J, with 13 bases in the middle. The CDR3 totals 13 residues. The germline CDR1 and CDR2 sequences are SQVTM and ANQGSEA. The CDR3 protein is CSVVPLRSYGYTF. DNA of the CDR3: TGCAGCGTTGTACCCCTCCGATCCTATGGCTACACCTTC.

This clonotype has a single count. The chain joins TRBV27 to TRBJ1-5, with D hard to call. Germline-derived CDR1 and CDR2 are MNHEY and SMNVEV (reference sequence). With 2 bases removed from V and 0 bases from J, the gap between germline ends came to 8 bases. The CDR3 extends over 15 amino acids. This CDR3 reads CASSLTVYSNQPQHF. Written as DNA, the CDR3 is TGTGCCAGCAGTTTAACGGTCTATAGCAATCAGCCCCAGCATTTT.

The V gene is TRBV12-3 or TRBV12-4, the J gene TRBJ1-1; D ambiguous. The CDR3 extends over 15 amino acids. Trimming removed 7 bases from V and 7 bases from J, with 22 bases in between. The DNA for the CDR3 is TGTGCCAGCACCTCCCTCGGACCCACCGGCCTTGAAGCTTTCTTT. The encoded protein is CASTSLGPTGLEAFF.